The 5 T cell receptor beta chains presented below share a single source sample, sequenced in a study of graft-versus-host responses after intestinal transplantation. Some clones are missing from TCRdb's copy, which holds only in-frame ones; the method was immunoSEQ multiplex PCR. This sample has 35,000 to 55,000 clones, with about 93% found just once. Source: PBMCs, taken roughly 860 days after a first intestinal transplant, on the day of a second. These receptors were obtained from a human patient who received an intestinal transplant, so some T cells may come from the graft donor.

This chain links TRBV28 with TRBJ2-1; D not resolved. CDR3 length equals 17 residues. Germline V gene sequence: CDR1 MDHEN, CDR2 SYDVKM. V was trimmed by 5 bases and J by 10 bases, leaving 27 bases between them. The CDR3 DNA is TGTGCCAGCAGTACCCTCCTCGGGCAGCTTGGGGTAGGCGAGCAGTTCTTC. Amino acids: CASSTLLGQLGVGEQFF.

This clone was observed once. The V and J genes are TRBV15 and TRBJ2-3; 13 bases line up with TRBD2. This CDR3 contains 20 residues. The germline V gene encodes CDR1 LNHNV and CDR2 YYDKDF (reference sequence). After removal of 0 bases from V and 2 bases from J, the junction contained 11 bases not matched to a gene. The CDR3 DNA follows: TGTGCCACCAGCAGAGATCGGACTAGCGGGAGTATCAGGGCCACAGATACGCAGTATTTT. This codes for CATSRDRTSGSIRATDTQYF.

The chain has TRBV9 and TRBJ1-4; D uncertain. The CDR3 loop spans 13 amino acids. Germline V CDR1 and CDR2: SGDLS, YYNGEE. V dropped 1 base and J dropped 3 bases, with 4 bases sitting between them. The CDR3 region has the DNA TGTGCCAGCAGCGTATACTCTAATGAAAAACTGTTTTTT. This translates into CASSVYSNEKLFF.

The rearrangement uses TRBV4-2 and TRBJ1-3; weak D call: TRBD1 (6 bases). The CDR3 runs 15 residues. The V gene lost 0 bases and the J gene lost 4 bases, with 10 bases spanning the gap. In germline, CDR1 is LGHNA, CDR2 YNFKEQ. The CDR3 loop is CASSQDQGFGNTIYF. The CDR3, as DNA: TGTGCCAGCAGCCAAGATCAGGGGTTCGGAAACACCATATATTTT.

The genes are TRBV30 and TRBJ2-5; 8 nucleotides align to TRBD2. The CDR3 length is 14 residues. Germline CDR1 and CDR2: GTSNPN and SVGIG (reference sequence). This chain's CDR3 is CVLEGAGEKETQYF. The CDR3 DNA reads TGTGTCCTCGAAGGAGCGGGAGAGAAAGAGACCCAGTACTTC.